The T cell receptor (beta chain) described here comes from a study of T-cell reconstitution after alpha-beta-depleted transplantation in children. Unique molecular identifiers were built into the TCRbeta library. MiXCR, applied by TCRdb to the PCR reads, yields one record per CDR3 protein. The sample yields under 750,000 distinct CDR3 sequences, around 23% seen once. Germline assignment: CDR1 SQVTM and CDR2 ANQGSEA. Trimming cost V 0 bases and J 0 bases, with 7 bases left between them. The CDR3 loop spans 14 amino acids. This clonotype was seen more than once but under ten times. Sequencing was performed on PBMCs, mostly from graft donor cells, taken 360 days after TCRalphabeta/CD19-depleted stem cell transplant. The TCR originated in a boy under three years old who had a stem cell transplant for acute myeloid leukemia, so the T cells may come from the graft donor. This rearrangement joins TRBV29-1 to TRBJ2-3; D is unclear. The CDR3: CSVEEGTSTDTQYF. The CDR3 DNA follows: TGCAGCGTTGAAGAGGGAACTAGCACAGATACGCAGTATTTT.